A single sample gave rise to the 20 T cell receptor beta chains below, sequenced in a study of T cells in Graves' hyperthyroidism and ophthalmopathy. Amplified regions were TCR beta CDR3 sequences from RNA transcripts. First-round RT-PCR of the TCR CDR3 relied on the HTBI primer set. TCRdb called the multiplex PCR reads again in MiXCR, with one record for every CDR3 protein. The sample lists around 700,000 distinct CDR3 sequences; 15% to 20% were seen once. Sequencing was done on a sample of blood. These receptors all come from a woman between 50 and 59 years old with Graves' hyperthyroidism that later progressed to Graves' ophthalmopathy.

In this sample, this clonotype turned up a few times. V gene TRBV6-1 combines with J gene TRBJ1-5, with TRBD1 matching over 9 bases. After removal of 6 bases from V and 7 bases from J, the junction contained 13 bases not matched to a gene. The length of the CDR3 is 16 residues. CDR1 is MNHNS, CDR2 SASEGT, per germline. DNA of the CDR3: TGTGCCAGCAGCACCCTATCCGGGACAGGGTACCAGCCCCAGCATTTT. Protein sequence: CASSTLSGTGYQPQHF.

A remark on this clonotype: At one of its ends the junction is not consistent with the germline gene, which may arise from a read error. The V call is TRBV6-1, the J call TRBJ2-2; D might be TRBD1 (6 bases). The CDR3 spans 13 residues. The germline gives CDR1 MNHNS, CDR2 SASEGT. CDR3 in amino acids: CATPGQNSGELFF. The CDR3 coding sequence is TGTGCCACGCCCGGACAGAACTCCGGGGAGCTGTTTTTT.

The table lists this clonotype with many counts. The chain carries TRBV3-1 and TRBJ2-1, with D possibly being TRBD1 or TRBD2 (6 bases each). With 1 base removed from V and 7 bases from J, the gap between germline ends came to 11 bases. The CDR3 totals 14 residues. The germline V gene encodes CDR1 LGHDT and CDR2 YNNKEL (reference sequence). The CDR3 region has the DNA TGTGCCAGCAGCCAAGGAGGGGGGAAAAATGAGCAGTTCTTC. This encodes CASSQGGGKNEQFF.

This clonotype was picked up many times. The chain is built from TRBV29-1 and TRBJ2-5; 9 nucleotides agree with TRBD2. Per germline, CDR1 SQVTM and CDR2 ANQGSEA. The CDR3 loop spans 15 amino acids. Trimming cost V 4 bases and J 5 bases; bases outside gene matches: 11. The CDR3 DNA follows: TGCAGCGTTGTAGCTAGCGGGGATAATCGGGAGACCCAGTACTTC. Amino acid sequence: CSVVASGDNRETQYF.

The rearrangement joins TRBV2 to TRBJ2-7, with D possibly TRBD1 on 5 matching bases. Germline V gives CDR1 SNHLY, CDR2 FYNNEI. V was trimmed by 6 bases and J by 2 bases, leaving 8 bases between them. The CDR3 is 12 residues long. CDR3 protein: CASRAGTYEQYF. The CDR3 DNA sequence: TGTGCCAGCAGGGCAGGGACCTACGAGCAGTACTTC. The complete variable domain, with remaining parts taken from reference TRBV2 and TRBJ2-7, reads EPEVTQTPSHQVTQMGQEVILRCVPISNHLYFYWYRQILGQKVEFLVSFYNNEISEKSEIFDDQFSVERPDGSNFTLKIRSTKLEDSAMYFCASRAGTYEQYFGPGTRLTVT.

This clonotype was recorded a few times. V gene TRBV29-1 combines with J gene TRBJ2-3; the D is unclear. V was clipped by 3 bases and J by 1 base, with 5 bases between them. Germline-derived CDR1 and CDR2 are SQVTM and ANQGSEA. The CDR3 is made up of 12 amino acids. The CDR3 nucleotides read TGCAGCGTTGATGGGGGCACAGATACGCAGTATTTT. It encodes CSVDGGTDTQYF.

This clonotype was found a few times. The chain couples TRBV20-1 to TRBJ2-2; 11 bases agree with TRBD2. The CDR3 consists of 14 residues. Losses at the gene ends were 0 bases for V and 7 bases for J; bases not matched to a gene: 1. Germline lookup yields CDR1 DFQATT and CDR2 SNEGSKA (reference sequence). The DNA of the CDR3 is TGCAGTGCTAGAGATGGACTAGCGGGCGGGGAGCTGTTTTTT. This encodes CSARDGLAGGELFF.

This clonotype was counted ten times or more. V gene TRBV20-1 combines with J gene TRBJ2-5; D may correspond to TRBD1 or TRBD2 (8 bases each). Per the germline V gene, CDR1 is DFQATT and CDR2 is SNEGSKA (reference sequence). This CDR3 is built from 18 residues. The V end was cut by 6 bases, the J end by 2 bases, with 28 bases between. CDR3: CSATGGLGAGDQQETQYF. The CDR3 nucleotides read TGCAGTGCCACAGGGGGATTGGGAGCGGGGGACCAACAAGAGACCCAGTACTTC.

This clonotype was seen at least ten times. The J gene is TRBJ2-7, the V gene TRBV11-2; D could derive from TRBD1 or TRBD2 (5 bases each). Trimming pared 5 bases from V and 4 bases from J, leaving 21 bases between. This CDR3 has 16 amino acids. CDR1 and CDR2 from the germline V gene are SGHAT and FQNNGV. CDR3 sequence reads: CASSPGVRDQSYEQYF. CDR3 in DNA: TGTGCCAGCAGCCCCGGGGTCAGGGACCAATCTTACGAGCAGTACTTC.

This clonotype came up many times. V usage is TRBV11-2 and J usage is TRBJ2-7; 8 bases map to TRBD1. The V and J ends lost 5 bases and 0 bases, in that order; junction bases with no gene match: 6. From germline, CDR1 is SGHAT and CDR2 FQNNGV. The CDR3 runs 15 residues. CDR3: CASSPRTGNSYEQYF. The CDR3 coding sequence is TGTGCCAGCAGCCCCCGGACAGGGAACTCCTACGAGCAGTACTTC.

This clonotype came up many times. The J gene is TRBJ1-1, the V gene TRBV3-1, with TRBD1 matching 7 bases. The V gene's germline CDR1 is LGHDT and CDR2 YNNKEL (reference sequence). With V trimmed by 0 bases and J by 7 bases, 8 bases remained unmatched. The CDR3 spans 15 residues. This chain's CDR3 is CASSQDLRQGGEAFF. CDR3 nucleotides: TGTGCCAGCAGCCAAGATCTTAGACAGGGCGGTGAAGCTTTCTTT.

This clonotype showed up just a few times. V is TRBV9 and J is TRBJ1-1; TRBD1 matches 8 bases. V lost 3 bases and J lost 5; bases outside the gene matches: 9. The CDR3 extends over 15 amino acids. Germline CDR1 reads SGDLS; CDR2 reads YYNGEE. CDR3 DNA sequence: TGTGCCAGCAGCGCCTTATGGACAGGGCGAACTGAAGCTTTCTTT. Amino acid sequence: CASSALWTGRTEAFF.

This clonotype was picked up a small number of times. The V call is TRBV6-1, the J call TRBJ2-2; perhaps TRBD1 as D (6 bases). Trimming pared 6 bases from V and 7 bases from J, leaving 12 bases between. Germline assignment: CDR1 MNHNS and CDR2 SASEGT. This CDR3 is built from 13 residues. As DNA, the CDR3 is TGTGCCAGCAGAAGGGGGAAGGTCGGGGAGCTGTTTTTT. This sequence encodes CASRRGKVGELFF.

Turning to this clonotype: Sequence at one end of the junction differs from germline and may be a read error. The chain is built from TRBV3-1 and TRBJ2-2; D tentatively fits TRBD1 or TRBD2 (6 bases each). Germline loops: CDR1 LGHDT, CDR2 YNNKEL (reference sequence). This CDR3 contains 17 residues. Here the CDR3 DNA reads TGTGCCAGCAGCCAAGGTGGGGTCCGGGGGCAGGACGGGGAGCCGTTTTTT. This sequence encodes CASSQGGVRGQDGEPFF.

In its sample, this clonotype was seen a few times. V is TRBV10-2 and J is TRBJ1-1; D is unresolved. V was pared by 1 base and J by 0 bases, with 9 bases between. The CDR3 contains 15 residues. CDR1 WSHSY and CDR2 SAAADI come from the germline V gene. The CDR3 region is CASSELGPMNTEAFF. In DNA, the CDR3 is TGCGCCAGCAGTGAGTTGGGTCCTATGAACACTGAAGCTTTCTTT.

This clonotype was seen a few times. In DNA, the CDR3 is TGTGCCAGCAGCTTGACAGGTTCAGTCCTCCACTTT. It specifies CASSLTGSVLHF. The genes are TRBV5-5 and TRBJ1-6; tentatively, D is TRBD1 (5 bases). CDR1 and CDR2 (germline): SGHKS, YYEKEE (reference sequence). The germline V and J ends were trimmed by 1 base and 15 bases, with 11 bases remaining between them. This CDR3 contains 12 residues.

This clonotype was found a few times. The V and J genes are TRBV27 and TRBJ1-2, with 12 bases fitting TRBD1. Trimming removed 3 bases from V and 6 bases from J; junction bases left unmatched: 5. Germline assignment: CDR1 MNHEY and CDR2 SMNVEV (reference sequence). The CDR3 loop spans 15 amino acids. The DNA for the CDR3 is TGTGCCAGCAGTTTGGGACAGGGGGCGCCGGATGGCTACACCTTC. Amino acid sequence: CASSLGQGAPDGYTF.

This clonotype has only a few counts. The chain couples TRBV11-2 to TRBJ1-4, with a possible D match to TRBD1 (5 bases). The CDR3 runs to 17 residues. CDR1 and CDR2 (germline): SGHAT, FQNNGV. Between the trimmed V and J ends, which lost 6 bases and 2 bases, there was a span of 19 bases. This chain's CDR3 is CASSLMPGFPTNEKLFF. The CDR3 bases are TGTGCCAGCAGTCTTATGCCAGGGTTTCCGACTAATGAAAAACTGTTTTTT.

This clonotype was found many times. The chain joins TRBV27 to TRBJ1-2; no definite D call. The V gene's germline CDR1 is MNHEY and CDR2 SMNVEV (reference sequence). The CDR3 is 14 amino acids. Trimming pared 6 bases from V and 4 bases from J, leaving 15 bases between. The CDR3 coding sequence is TGTGCCAGCAGCCCCGCGACTGAGATCTATGGCTACACCTTC. It codes for CASSPATEIYGYTF.

The chain recombines TRBV25-1 with TRBJ1-1; 7 nucleotides align to TRBD1. V was clipped by 7 bases and J by 1 base; unmatched bases: 6. From germline, CDR1 is MGHDK and CDR2 SYGVNS. The CDR3 has 14 residues. The CDR3 nucleotides are TGTGCCAGCACCTGGACAGGAAGGAACACTGAAGCTTTCTTT. Protein: CASTWTGRNTEAFF.